The 2 T cell receptor beta chains in this list originate from one sample, sequenced in a study of blood T cell repertoires in COVID-19. Profiling relied on immunoSEQ multiplex PCR, and the TCRdb table lists in-frame clones only, not all of them. This table holds over 110,000 clones, about nine tenths found once. Sample: peripheral blood. Every receptor here comes from a human donor in a cohort sampled during active COVID-19.

This clone was found once. The CDR3 nucleotides read TGTGCCAGCAGTGAAGCGCTGAGGCTATCCGTTCGGGAGACCCAGTACTTC. This sequence encodes CASSEALRLSVRETQYF. V usage is TRBV2 and J usage is TRBJ2-5, with no clear D. V gave up 0 bases and J gave up 5 bases, with 19 bases separating them. The CDR3 totals 17 residues. In germline, CDR1 is SNHLY, CDR2 FYNNEI.

This clone was seen more than once but under ten times. The chain joins TRBV19 to TRBJ2-1; 9 positions match TRBD2. The CDR3 length is 14 residues. From germline, CDR1 is LNHDA and CDR2 SQIVND (reference sequence). The trim removed 10 bases at V and 7 bases at J, leaving 11 bases unmatched. The CDR3, as DNA: TGTGCCACCTCGGAGTCTAGCGGGGAAAATGAGCAGTTCTTC. Residues: CATSESSGENEQFF.